One and the same sample provided the 4 T cell receptor beta chains below, sequenced in a study of OX40 agonist ivuxolimab in advanced cancers. This table comes from immunoSEQ multiplex PCR, and its TCRdb copy is limited to in-frame clones, with some not included. The sample records around 95,000 clones, under 95% being singletons. The source was CD4+ or CD8+ T cells sorted from blood, collected in a trial of the OX40 agonist ivuxolimab. Source of these receptors: an adult with an advanced solid tumor such as melanoma, head and neck, liver or kidney cancer.

The chain joins TRBV6-1 to TRBJ2-3, with TRBD1 as a possible D gene (5 bases). Trimming took off 1 base at V and 8 bases at J, with 13 bases between the two ends. The CDR3 consists of 14 residues. Germline assignment: CDR1 MNHNS and CDR2 SASEGT. The CDR3 DNA is TGTGCCAGCAGTGAAGATTTGCGACAGATTACGCAGTATTTT. Protein product: CASSEDLRQITQYF.

V and J are TRBV18 and TRBJ2-1; 8 positions match TRBD2. The CDR3 has 16 amino acids. V trimming: 2 bases; J trimming: 6 bases; junction bases outside the gene matches: 9. The germline V gene has CDR1 KGHSH and CDR2 LQKENI. This CDR3 reads CASSPTTGTRSNEQFF. CDR3 nucleotides: TGTGCCAGCTCACCAACGACCGGGACTAGATCCAATGAGCAGTTCTTC.

On this clone: A junction boundary mismatches the germline segment, possibly from a read error. The chain joins TRBV7-7 to TRBJ2-2, with a tentative D call TRBD1 (5 bases). The CDR3 has 14 amino acids. CDR1 and CDR2 from the germline V gene are SSHAT and FNYEAQ (reference sequence). CDR3 coding DNA: TGTGCTAGCAGGGCGGAATCGGACACCGGGGAGCTGTTTTTT. Its translation: CASRAESDTGELFF. The variable domain in full, with the rest retrieved from reference TRBV7-7 and TRBJ2-2, is GAGVSQSPRYKVTKRGQDVTLRCDPISSHATLYWYQQALGQGPEFLTYFNYEAQPDKSGLPSDRFSAERPEGSISTLTIQRTEQRDSAMYRCASRAESDTGELFFGEGSRLTVL.

The CDR3 reads CASSLAPNYGYTF. The CDR3 nucleotides read TGTGCCAGCAGCTTGGCCCCTAACTATGGCTACACCTTC. The gene calls are TRBV7-2 and TRBJ1-2; no reliable D call. The CDR3 extends over 13 amino acids. Per the germline V gene, CDR1 is SGHTA and CDR2 is FQGNSA. Trimming took 3 bases from V and 0 from J, leaving 5 bases between them.